This TCR beta chain emerged from a study of tumor-infiltrating lymphocytes in primary liver carcinoma. Across the whole study: Patients underwent resection of primary liver carcinoma. The yield of productive TCRbeta reads per sample was roughly 3.65 to 7.5 million and was similar across tissue types.

Concerning this clonotype: Its specificity is not known. One end of the junction is discordant with germline, which a read error may explain.

Germline V gene lookup returns CDR1 SGHAT and CDR2 FQNNGV. The CDR3 contains 16 residues. Alongside blood RNA obtained from unsorted whole blood, germline DNA was also extracted. Overall study findings and caveats: The 250 largest clones made up significantly more of tumor than blood repertoires (p = 0.039). Unsorted bulk processing meant the study did not compare CD4+ and CD8+ repertoires.

TCR beta cDNA was prepared out of roughly 0.5 ug total RNA by means of a constant-region primer. Slightly modified ARM-PCR served as the procedure for the TCR beta libraries. These libraries came from three rounds of nested multiplex PCR. It was with TRBV1-TRBV30 forward primers and a C-beta reverse primer that the first two PCR rounds were run, at approximately 9 cycles each. TCRdb fed the multiplex PCR reads into MiXCR, producing one record per CDR3 protein. The table has 300,000 to 350,000 distinct CDR3 sequences, around three fifths seen once. V gene TRBV11-2 combines with J gene TRBJ2-1, with D possibly being TRBD2 (5 bases). Material for sequencing was peripheral blood. The TCR sequence derives from a man in his forties with primary liver carcinoma and hepatitis B virus infection. CDR3 region: CTSNLVSRGILNEQFF. Written as DNA, the CDR3 is TGTACCAGCAACTTAGTATCTAGAGGGATATTAAATGAGCAGTTCTTC.